Described below is a single T cell receptor (beta chain) sequence and its context. The data stem from a study of cytomegalovirus exposure and HLA in healthy donors. 60 Vbeta and 13 Jbeta primers were used in PCR. Profiled with immunoSEQ multiplex PCR; TCRdb holds only in-frame clones, not every one. The data hold about 120,000 clones, with approximately 78% observed a single time. Sequencing was done on a sample of PBMCs. The TCR was taken from a young woman in good health and CMV-seropositive.

CDR3 nucleotides: TGCGCCAGCAGCCAAGAAGGGACAGGGGGCTGGGGTGGTGAAAAACTGTTTTTT. This encodes CASSQEGTGGWGGEKLFF. The chain employs TRBV4-1 and TRBJ1-4; 12 bases line up with TRBD1. The germline V gene encodes CDR1 MGHRA and CDR2 YSYEKL. Losses at the gene ends were 0 bases for V and 7 bases for J; bases not matched to a gene: 9. The CDR3 has 18 residues.